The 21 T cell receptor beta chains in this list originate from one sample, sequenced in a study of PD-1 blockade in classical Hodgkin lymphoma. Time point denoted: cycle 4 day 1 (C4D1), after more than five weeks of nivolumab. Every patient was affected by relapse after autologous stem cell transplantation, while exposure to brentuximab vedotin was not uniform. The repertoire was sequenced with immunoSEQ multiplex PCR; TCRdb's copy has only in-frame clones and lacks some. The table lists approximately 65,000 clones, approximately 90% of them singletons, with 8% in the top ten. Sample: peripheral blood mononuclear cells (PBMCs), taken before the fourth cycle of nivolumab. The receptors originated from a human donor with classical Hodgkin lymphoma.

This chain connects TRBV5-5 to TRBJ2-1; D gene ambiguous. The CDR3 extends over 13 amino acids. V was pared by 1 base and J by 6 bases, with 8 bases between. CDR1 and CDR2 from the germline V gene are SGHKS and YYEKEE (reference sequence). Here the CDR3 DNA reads TGTGCCAGCAGCTTGTTCAGTCCCAATGAGCAGTTCTTC. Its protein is CASSLFSPNEQFF. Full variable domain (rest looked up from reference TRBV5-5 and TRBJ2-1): DAGVTQSPTHLIKTRGQQVTLRCSPISGHKSVSWYQQVLGQGPQFIFQYYEKEERGRGNFPDRFSARQFPNYSSELNVNALLLGDSALYLCASSLFSPNEQFFGPGTRLTVL.

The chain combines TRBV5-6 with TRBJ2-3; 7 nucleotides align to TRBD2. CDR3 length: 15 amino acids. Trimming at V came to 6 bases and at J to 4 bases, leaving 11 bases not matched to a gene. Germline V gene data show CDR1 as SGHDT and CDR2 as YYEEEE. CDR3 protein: CASTLAGEGADTQYF. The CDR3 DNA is TGTGCCAGCACACTGGCGGGAGAAGGTGCAGATACGCAGTATTTT.

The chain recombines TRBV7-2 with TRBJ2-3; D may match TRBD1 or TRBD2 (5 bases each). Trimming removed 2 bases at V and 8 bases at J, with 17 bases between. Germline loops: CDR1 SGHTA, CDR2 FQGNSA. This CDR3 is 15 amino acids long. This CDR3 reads CASSLWYEGLGTQYF. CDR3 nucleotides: TGTGCCAGCAGCTTATGGTACGAGGGGCTGGGTACGCAGTATTTT.

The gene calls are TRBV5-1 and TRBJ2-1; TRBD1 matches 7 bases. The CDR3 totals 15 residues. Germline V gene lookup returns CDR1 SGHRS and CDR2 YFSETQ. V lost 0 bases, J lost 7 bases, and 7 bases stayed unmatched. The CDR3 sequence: CASSLVGTVLNEQFF. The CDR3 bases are TGCGCCAGCAGCTTGGTCGGGACAGTATTAAATGAGCAGTTCTTC.

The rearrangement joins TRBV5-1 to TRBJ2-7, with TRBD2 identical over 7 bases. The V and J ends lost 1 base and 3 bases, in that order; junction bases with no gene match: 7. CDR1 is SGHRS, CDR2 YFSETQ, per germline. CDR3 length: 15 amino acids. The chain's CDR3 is CASSLSGDNYYEQYF. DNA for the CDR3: TGCGCCAGCAGCTTGAGCGGGGATAACTACTACGAGCAGTACTTC. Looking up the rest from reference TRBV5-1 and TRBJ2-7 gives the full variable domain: KAGVTQTPRYLIKTRGQQVTLSCSPISGHRSVSWYQQTPGQGLQFLFEYFSETQRNKGNFPGRFSGRQFSNSRSEMNVSTLELGDSALYLCASSLSGDNYYEQYFGPGTRLTVT.

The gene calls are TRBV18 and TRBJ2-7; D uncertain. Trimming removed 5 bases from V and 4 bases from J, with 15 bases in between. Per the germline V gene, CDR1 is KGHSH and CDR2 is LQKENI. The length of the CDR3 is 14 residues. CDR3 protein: CASSGIGELYEQYF. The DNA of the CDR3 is TGTGCCAGCTCAGGGATAGGAGAGCTGTACGAGCAGTACTTC.

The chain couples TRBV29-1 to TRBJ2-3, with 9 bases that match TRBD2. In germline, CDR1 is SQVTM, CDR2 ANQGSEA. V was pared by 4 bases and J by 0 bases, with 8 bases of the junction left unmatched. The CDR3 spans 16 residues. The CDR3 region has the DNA TGCAGCGTTGGCAGGGTTGGACTAGCGAGCACAGATACGCAGTATTTT. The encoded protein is CSVGRVGLASTDTQYF.

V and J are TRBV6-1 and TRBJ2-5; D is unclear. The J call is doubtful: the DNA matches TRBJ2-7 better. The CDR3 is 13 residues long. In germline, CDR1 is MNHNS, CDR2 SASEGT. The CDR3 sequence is CASGRTETYEQYF. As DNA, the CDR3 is TGTGCCAGCGGAAGGACGGAGACCTACGAGCAGTACTTC.

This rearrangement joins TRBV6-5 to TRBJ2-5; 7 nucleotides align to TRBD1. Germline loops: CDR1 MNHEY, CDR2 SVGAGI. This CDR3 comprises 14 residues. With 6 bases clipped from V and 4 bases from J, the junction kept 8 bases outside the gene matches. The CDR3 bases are TGTGCCAGCAGAACAAGGGGGCGCGGAGAGACCCAGTACTTC. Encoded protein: CASRTRGRGETQYF.

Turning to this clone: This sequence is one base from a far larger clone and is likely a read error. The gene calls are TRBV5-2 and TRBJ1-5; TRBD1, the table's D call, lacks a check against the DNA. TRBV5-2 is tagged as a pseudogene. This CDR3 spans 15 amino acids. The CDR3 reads CASSQDYRANQPQHF. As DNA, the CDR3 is TGTGCCAGCAGCCAAGATTACAGGGCAAATCAGCCCCAGCATTTT.

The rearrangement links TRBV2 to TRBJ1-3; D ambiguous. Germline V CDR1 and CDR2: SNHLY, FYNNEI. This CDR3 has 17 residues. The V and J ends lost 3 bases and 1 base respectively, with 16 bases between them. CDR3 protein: CASSDDAYGLSGNTIYF. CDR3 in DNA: TGTGCCAGCAGTGACGACGCGTACGGGTTGTCTGGAAACACCATATATTTT.

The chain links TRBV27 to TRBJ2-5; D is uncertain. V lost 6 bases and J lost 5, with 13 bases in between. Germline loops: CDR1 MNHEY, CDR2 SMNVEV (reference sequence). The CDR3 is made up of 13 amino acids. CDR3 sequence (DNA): TGTGCCAGCAGAACCGGAGCATGGGAGACCCAGTACTTC. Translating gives CASRTGAWETQYF.

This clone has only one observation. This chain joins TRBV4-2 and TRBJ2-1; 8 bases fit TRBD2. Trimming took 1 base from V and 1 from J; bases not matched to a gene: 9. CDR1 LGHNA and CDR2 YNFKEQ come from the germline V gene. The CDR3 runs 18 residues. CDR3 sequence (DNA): TGTGCCAGCAGCCAAGGCCGAGGGATAGCGGGATCCTACAATGAGCAGTTCTTC. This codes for CASSQGRGIAGSYNEQFF.

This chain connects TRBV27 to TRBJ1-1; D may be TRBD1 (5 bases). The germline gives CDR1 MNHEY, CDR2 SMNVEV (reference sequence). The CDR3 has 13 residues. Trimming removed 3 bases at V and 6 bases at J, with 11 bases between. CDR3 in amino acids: CASSFRGGAEAFF. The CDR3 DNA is TGTGCCAGCAGTTTCCGCGGAGGGGCTGAAGCTTTCTTT.

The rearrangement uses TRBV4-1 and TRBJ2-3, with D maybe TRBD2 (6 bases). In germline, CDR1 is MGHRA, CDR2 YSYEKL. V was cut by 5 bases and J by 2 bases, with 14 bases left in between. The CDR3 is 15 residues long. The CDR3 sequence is CASSEVLAHTDTQYF. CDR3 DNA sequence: TGCGCCAGCAGCGAAGTACTAGCCCACACAGATACGCAGTATTTT.

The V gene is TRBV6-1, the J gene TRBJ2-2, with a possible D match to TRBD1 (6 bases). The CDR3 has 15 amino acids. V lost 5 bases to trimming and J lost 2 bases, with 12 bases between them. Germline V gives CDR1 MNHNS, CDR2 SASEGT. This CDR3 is CASSPQGGNTGELFF. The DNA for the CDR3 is TGTGCCAGCAGTCCCCAAGGGGGAAACACCGGGGAGCTGTTTTTT.

DNA of the CDR3: TGTGCCACCACGGACAGGAGTGGTAGGGCAGATACGCAGTATTTT. Amino acid sequence: CATTDRSGRADTQYF. The rearrangement joins TRBV19 to TRBJ2-3; TRBD1 matches at 7 bases. The germline V gene has CDR1 LNHDA and CDR2 SQIVND (reference sequence). This CDR3 has 15 residues. V was clipped by 10 bases and J by 4 bases; unmatched bases: 14.

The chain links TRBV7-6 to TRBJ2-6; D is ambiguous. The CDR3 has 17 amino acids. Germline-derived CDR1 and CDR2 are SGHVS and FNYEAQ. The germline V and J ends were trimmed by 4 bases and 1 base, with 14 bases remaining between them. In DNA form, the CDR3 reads TGTGCCAGCAGCTCCGGGCCTTGGAATTCTGGGGCCAACGTCCTGACTTTC. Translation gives CASSSGPWNSGANVLTF.

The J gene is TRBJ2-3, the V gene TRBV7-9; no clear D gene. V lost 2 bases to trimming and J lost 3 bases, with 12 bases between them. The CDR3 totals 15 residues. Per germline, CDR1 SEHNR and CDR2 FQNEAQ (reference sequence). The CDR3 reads CASSLLHGETDTQYF. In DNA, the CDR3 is TGTGCCAGCAGCTTACTACACGGTGAGACAGATACGCAGTATTTT. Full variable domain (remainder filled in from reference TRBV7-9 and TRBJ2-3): DTGVSQNPRHKITKRGQNVTFRCDPISEHNRLYWYRQTLGQGPEFLTYFQNEAQLEKSRLLSDRFSAERPKGSFSTLEIQRTEQGDSAMYLCASSLLHGETDTQYFGPGTRLTVL.

The CDR3 DNA reads TGTGCCAGCAGGGACACAGGGCTCAGTTTGGACATTCAGTACTTC. Protein product: CASRDTGLSLDIQYF. The rearrangement joins TRBV6-1 to TRBJ2-4; TRBD1 is a possible D gene (6 bases). Germline loops: CDR1 MNHNS, CDR2 SASEGT. With 6 bases removed from V and 8 bases from J, the gap between germline ends came to 20 bases. The CDR3 loop spans 15 amino acids.

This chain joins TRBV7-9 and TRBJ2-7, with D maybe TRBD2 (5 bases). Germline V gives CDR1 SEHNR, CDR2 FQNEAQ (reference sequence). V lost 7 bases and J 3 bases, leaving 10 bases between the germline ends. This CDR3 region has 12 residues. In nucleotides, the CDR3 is TGTGCCAGCAAGATTGAGGGCTACGAGCAGTACTTC. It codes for CASKIEGYEQYF. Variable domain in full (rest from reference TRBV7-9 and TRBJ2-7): DTGVSQNPRHKITKRGQNVTFRCDPISEHNRLYWYRQTLGQGPEFLTYFQNEAQLEKSRLLSDRFSAERPKGSFSTLEIQRTEQGDSAMYLCASKIEGYEQYFGPGTRLTVT.